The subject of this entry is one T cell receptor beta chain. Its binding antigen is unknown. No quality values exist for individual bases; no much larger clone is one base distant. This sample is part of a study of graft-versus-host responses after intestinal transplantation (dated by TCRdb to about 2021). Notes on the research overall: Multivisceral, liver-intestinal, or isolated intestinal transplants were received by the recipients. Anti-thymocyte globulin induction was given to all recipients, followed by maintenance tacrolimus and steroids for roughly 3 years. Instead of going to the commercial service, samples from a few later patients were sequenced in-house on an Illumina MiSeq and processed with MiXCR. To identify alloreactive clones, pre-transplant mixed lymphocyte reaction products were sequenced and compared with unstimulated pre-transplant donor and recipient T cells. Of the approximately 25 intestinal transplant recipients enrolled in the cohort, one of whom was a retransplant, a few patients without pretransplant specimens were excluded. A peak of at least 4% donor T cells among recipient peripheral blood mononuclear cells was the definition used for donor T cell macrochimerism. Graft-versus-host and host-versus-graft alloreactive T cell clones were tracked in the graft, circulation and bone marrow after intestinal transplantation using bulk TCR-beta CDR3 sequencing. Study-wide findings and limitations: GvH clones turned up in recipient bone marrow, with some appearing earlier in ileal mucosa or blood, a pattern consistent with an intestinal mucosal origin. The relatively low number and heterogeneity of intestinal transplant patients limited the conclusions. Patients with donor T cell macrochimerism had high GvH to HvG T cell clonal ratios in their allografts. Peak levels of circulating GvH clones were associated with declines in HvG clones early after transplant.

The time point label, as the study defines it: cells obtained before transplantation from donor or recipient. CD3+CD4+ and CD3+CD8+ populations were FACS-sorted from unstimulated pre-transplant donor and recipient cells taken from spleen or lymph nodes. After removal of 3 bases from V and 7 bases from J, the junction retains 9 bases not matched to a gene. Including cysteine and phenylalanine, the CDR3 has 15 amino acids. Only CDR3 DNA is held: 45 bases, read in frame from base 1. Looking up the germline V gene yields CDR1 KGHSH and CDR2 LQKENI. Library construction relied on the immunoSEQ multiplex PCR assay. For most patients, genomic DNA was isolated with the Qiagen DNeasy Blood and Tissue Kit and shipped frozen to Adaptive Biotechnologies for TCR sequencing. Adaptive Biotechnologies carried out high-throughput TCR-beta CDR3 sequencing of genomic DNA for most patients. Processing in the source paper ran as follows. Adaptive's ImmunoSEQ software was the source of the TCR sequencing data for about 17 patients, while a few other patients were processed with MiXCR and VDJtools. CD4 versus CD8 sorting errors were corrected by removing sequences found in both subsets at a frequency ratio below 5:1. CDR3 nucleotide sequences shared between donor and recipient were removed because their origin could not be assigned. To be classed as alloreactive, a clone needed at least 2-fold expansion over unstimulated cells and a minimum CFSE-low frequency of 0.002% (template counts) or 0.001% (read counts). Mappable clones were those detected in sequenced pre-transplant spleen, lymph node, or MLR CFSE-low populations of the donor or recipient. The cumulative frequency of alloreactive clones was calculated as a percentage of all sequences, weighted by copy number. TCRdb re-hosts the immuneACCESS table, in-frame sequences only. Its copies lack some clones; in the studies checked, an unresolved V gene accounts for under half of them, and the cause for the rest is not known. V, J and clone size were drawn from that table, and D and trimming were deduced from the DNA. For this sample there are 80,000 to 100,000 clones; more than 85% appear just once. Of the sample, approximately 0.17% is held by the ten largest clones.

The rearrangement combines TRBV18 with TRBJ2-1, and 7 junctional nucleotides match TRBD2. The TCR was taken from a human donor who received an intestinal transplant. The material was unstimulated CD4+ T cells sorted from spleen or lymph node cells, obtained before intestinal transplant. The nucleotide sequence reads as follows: TGTGCCAGCTCACCGGTTGCGGGAGCGGGTAATGAGCAGTTCTTC. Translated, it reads CASSPVAGAGNEQFF.